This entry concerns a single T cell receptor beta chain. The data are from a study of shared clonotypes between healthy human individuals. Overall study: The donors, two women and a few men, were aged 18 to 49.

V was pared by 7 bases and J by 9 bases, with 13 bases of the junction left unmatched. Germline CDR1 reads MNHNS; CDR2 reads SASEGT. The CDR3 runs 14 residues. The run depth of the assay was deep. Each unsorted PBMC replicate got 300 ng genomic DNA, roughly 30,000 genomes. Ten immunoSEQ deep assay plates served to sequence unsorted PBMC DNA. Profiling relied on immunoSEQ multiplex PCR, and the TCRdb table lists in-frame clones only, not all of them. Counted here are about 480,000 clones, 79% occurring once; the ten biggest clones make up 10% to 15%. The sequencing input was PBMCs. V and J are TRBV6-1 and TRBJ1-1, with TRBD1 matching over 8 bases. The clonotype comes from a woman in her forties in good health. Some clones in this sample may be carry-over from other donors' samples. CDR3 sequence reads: CASTPRGPEEKAFF. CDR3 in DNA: TGTGCCAGCACCCCCAGGGGGCCCGAAGAGAAAGCTTTCTTT.